What follows are 25 T cell receptor beta chains derived from one specimen sequenced in a study of siplizumab effects on memory and regulatory T cells. TCRdb's copy holds only in-frame clones and misses some; the assay was immunoSEQ multiplex PCR. The table includes around 68,000 clones, around nine tenths detected once. The sample comprised Tregs sorted from blood. The receptors here all came from a human donor in good health.

The CDR3 loop is CASSFGTGGSYEQYF. CDR3 nucleotide sequence: TGTGCCAGCAGCTTCGGGACTGGCGGCTCCTACGAGCAGTACTTC. The V and J genes are TRBV11-2 and TRBJ2-7; perhaps TRBD2 as D (6 bases). The CDR3 runs to 15 residues. V was pared by 3 bases and J by 0 bases, with 12 bases between. CDR1 and CDR2 from the germline V gene are SGHAT and FQNNGV.

This chain connects TRBV5-1 to TRBJ2-1, with 15 nucleotides matching TRBD2. Trimming removed 0 bases from V and 3 bases from J; junction bases left unmatched: 10. Germline CDR1 and CDR2: SGHRS and YFSETQ. This CDR3 is 20 amino acids long. CDR3 DNA sequence: TGCGCCAGCAGCTTGGGGGGTAGTGGGACTAGCGGGAGGAACTACAATGAGCAGTTCTTC. Translating it yields CASSLGGSGTSGRNYNEQFF. Drawing the rest from reference TRBV5-1 and TRBJ2-1, the complete variable domain is KAGVTQTPRYLIKTRGQQVTLSCSPISGHRSVSWYQQTPGQGLQFLFEYFSETQRNKGNFPGRFSGRQFSNSRSEMNVSTLELGDSALYLCASSLGGSGTSGRNYNEQFFGPGTRLTVL.

The chain recombines TRBV7-9 with TRBJ1-1; D gene ambiguous. Deletions cut 3 bases from V and 2 bases from J, with 10 bases between. Germline CDR1 SEHNR, CDR2 FQNEAQ (reference sequence). CDR3 length equals 14 residues. The CDR3 protein is CASSLETGNTEAFF. The DNA for the CDR3 is TGTGCCAGCAGCTTGGAGACGGGTAACACTGAAGCTTTCTTT.

This clone has a single count. V and J are TRBV6-6 and TRBJ2-1; maybe TRBD2 (5 bases). This CDR3 region has 16 residues. CDR1 is MNHNY and CDR2 is SVGAGI in the germline V gene (reference sequence). V gave up 0 bases and J gave up 0 bases, with 9 bases separating them. CDR3 sequence: CASSYSVGSSYNEQFF. The CDR3 region has the DNA TGTGCCAGCAGTTACTCGGTAGGGAGCTCCTACAATGAGCAGTTCTTC.

The chain recombines TRBV7-2 with TRBJ1-6; 7 bases line up with TRBD1. V was clipped by 5 bases and J by 10 bases; unmatched bases: 8. The CDR3 has 14 amino acids. Germline V lookup: CDR1 SGHTA, CDR2 FQGNSA. The CDR3, as DNA: TGTGCCAGCAGCAATACAGGGGACGGATCACCCCTCCACTTT. This codes for CASSNTGDGSPLHF.

The V and J genes are TRBV28 and TRBJ2-1; D tentatively fits TRBD1 or TRBD2 (6 bases each). The germline V gene has CDR1 MDHEN and CDR2 SYDVKM. Trimming took 5 bases from V and 1 from J, leaving 15 bases between them. This CDR3 comprises 16 residues. CDR3 amino acids: CASSTTRRGSYNEQFF. The CDR3 DNA reads TGTGCCAGCAGTACCACCCGGAGGGGGTCCTACAATGAGCAGTTCTTC.

This chain connects TRBV28 to TRBJ1-2; D is uncertain. Germline V gene sequence: CDR1 MDHEN, CDR2 SYDVKM. The CDR3 covers 12 residues. Trimming removed 2 bases from V and 4 bases from J, with 5 bases in between. The CDR3 is CASSLVFYGYTF. As DNA, the CDR3 is TGTGCCAGCAGTTTAGTGTTCTATGGCTACACCTTC.

A word on this clone: Mismatch with germline at one junction end may stem from a read error. For the CDR3, the DNA is TGTGTCACCAGCAGAGATAGGGGTGCTGGCAATCAGCCCCAGCATTTT. Protein: CVTSRDRGAGNQPQHF. The rearrangement links TRBV15 to TRBJ1-5, with TRBD1 as a possible D gene (5 bases). The CDR3 is 16 amino acids. Germline V CDR1 and CDR2: LNHNV, YYDKDF (reference sequence).

The chain recombines TRBV21-1 with TRBJ1-4. TRBV21-1 is given as a pseudogene. This CDR3 spans 12 amino acids. In nucleotides, the CDR3 is TGTGCCAGGGGGAAGGGAAATGAAAAACTGTTTTTT. Translated, it gives CARGKGNEKLFF.

Only a few counts were recorded for this clone. V usage is TRBV19 and J usage is TRBJ2-1; 12 nucleotides line up with TRBD2. Germline CDR1 LNHDA, CDR2 SQIVND (reference sequence). CDR3 length: 18 residues. Germline trimming cut 6 bases from V and 1 base from J; bases unmatched to any gene: 10. As DNA, the CDR3 is TGTGCCAGTAGCGGCCTCAGGACTAGCGGGGAGTCCTACAATGAGCAGTTCTTC. Protein: CASSGLRTSGESYNEQFF.

This clone was found once. The chain combines TRBV9 with TRBJ2-2; 10 bases map to TRBD2. Losses at the gene ends were 1 base for V and 1 base for J; bases not matched to a gene: 1. Germline values: CDR1 SGDLS, CDR2 YYNGEE. The CDR3 is 16 residues long. The CDR3 region is CASSVWTSGNTGELFF. CDR3 sequence (DNA): TGTGCCAGCAGCGTATGGACTAGCGGGAACACCGGGGAGCTGTTTTTT.

The rearrangement uses TRBV30 and TRBJ2-5; 13 bases align to TRBD2. The trim removed 4 bases at V and 5 bases at J, leaving 10 bases unmatched. The CDR3 covers 16 residues. Germline values: CDR1 GTSNPN, CDR2 SVGIG (reference sequence). CDR3 bases: TGTGCCTGGACCCCGGGGCAGACTAGCGGGAGGGAGACCCAGTACTTC. Its translation is CAWTPGQTSGRETQYF.

This chain uses TRBV19 with TRBJ2-5; the match to TRBD1 covers 11 bases. The CDR3 spans 15 residues. The trim removed 3 bases at V and 5 bases at J, leaving 5 bases unmatched. Per germline, CDR1 LNHDA and CDR2 SQIVND (reference sequence). The DNA for the CDR3 is TGTGCCAGTAGTATGAGGACAGGGGGCGCCGAGACCCAGTACTTC. This gives the protein CASSMRTGGAETQYF.

The V gene is TRBV13, the J gene TRBJ2-1; D is possibly TRBD1 or TRBD2 (5 bases each). The CDR3 is made up of 13 amino acids. V lost 5 bases to trimming and J lost 6 bases, with 11 bases between them. Germline V gene sequence: CDR1 PRHDT, CDR2 FYEKMQ (reference sequence). Here the CDR3 DNA reads TGTGCCAGCAGCCTATCCGGGACCAATGAGCAGTTCTTC. It encodes CASSLSGTNEQFF.

V gene TRBV28 combines with J gene TRBJ2-3; 10 positions match TRBD2. The V segment lost 4 bases and the J segment 5 bases; nucleotides outside the gene matches: 9. This CDR3 has 16 residues. The germline gives CDR1 MDHEN, CDR2 SYDVKM. The CDR3 DNA is TGTGCCAGCAGTTACCCACTAGCGGGGATCAAAGATACGCAGTATTTT. Its protein is CASSYPLAGIKDTQYF.

The chain is built from TRBV19 and TRBJ2-5; 11 bases map to TRBD2. The CDR3 sequence is 14 residues long. Germline CDR1 LNHDA, CDR2 SQIVND (reference sequence). V was clipped by 4 bases and J by 5 bases; unmatched bases: 3. This CDR3 reads CASSRTSGLETQYF. The CDR3 nucleotides are TGTGCCAGTAGTAGGACTAGCGGGTTGGAGACCCAGTACTTC.

J is TRBJ2-7 and V is TRBV5-6, with 10 bases fitting TRBD2. CDR1 is SGHDT and CDR2 is YYEEEE in the germline V gene. V lost 2 bases and J lost 2; bases outside the gene matches: 10. This CDR3 comprises 17 residues. CDR3 DNA sequence: TGTGCCAGCAGCTTTCGGCCTAGCGGGAGTTCCCCCTACGAGCAGTACTTC. Residues: CASSFRPSGSSPYEQYF.

This sequence joins TRBV7-9 and TRBJ2-7, with D possibly TRBD1 on 7 matching bases. CDR1 and CDR2 from the germline V gene are SEHNR and FQNEAQ (reference sequence). Trimming removed 5 bases at V and 6 bases at J, with 23 bases between. This CDR3 has 16 residues. The CDR3 DNA reads TGTGCCAGCAGCGGACGACAGGGAGGTGTTTCGTCCGAGCAGTACTTC. Translating gives CASSGRQGGVSSEQYF.

V gene TRBV30 combines with J gene TRBJ1-2, with 12 bases that match TRBD1. After removal of 2 bases from V and 8 bases from J, the junction contained 18 bases not matched to a gene. Germline CDR1 reads GTSNPN; CDR2 reads SVGIG (reference sequence). The CDR3 extends over 18 amino acids. The CDR3 loop reads CAWSQTSSGTGGPRGYTF. The CDR3 nucleotides read TGTGCCTGGAGTCAAACGTCTAGCGGGACAGGGGGCCCGCGCGGCTACACCTTC.

J is TRBJ2-5 and V is TRBV11-2; 10 bases are a match to TRBD2. The CDR3 has 17 residues. The V gene end was trimmed by 3 bases and the J gene end by 2 bases; junction bases not matched to a gene: 9. Germline V CDR1 and CDR2: SGHAT, FQNNGV. The DNA of the CDR3 is TGTGCCAGCAGCTTGCCTAGCGGGAGAGTGCGGCAAGAGACCCAGTACTTC. Its protein product is CASSLPSGRVRQETQYF.

This clone was counted only a few times. The germline gene is not matched at one end of the junction; a read error may be the cause. The chain has TRBV4-1 and TRBJ2-2; perhaps D is TRBD1 or TRBD2 (6 bases each). The CDR3 runs to 15 residues. Germline lookup yields CDR1 MGHRA and CDR2 YSYEKL. The CDR3 DNA sequence: TGCGCCAGCAGACAAGATAGGGGGGTCTCCGGGGAGCTGTTTTTT. It specifies CASRQDRGVSGELFF.

The chain combines TRBV18 with TRBJ1-1; D is ambiguous. The CDR3 consists of 14 residues. Trimming pared 3 bases from V and 4 bases from J, leaving 12 bases between. Germline CDR1 KGHSH, CDR2 LQKENI. CDR3 region: CASSPGSPSTEAFF. The CDR3 region has the DNA TGTGCCAGCTCACCTGGCAGCCCGAGCACTGAAGCTTTCTTT. Filled out from reference TRBV18 and TRBJ1-1, the complete variable domain reads NAGVMQNPRHLVRRRGQEARLRCSPMKGHSHVYWYRQLPEEGLKFMVYLQKENIIDESGMPKERFSAEFPKEGPSILRIQQVVRGDSAAYFCASSPGSPSTEAFFGQGTRLTVV.

This clone occurred once. The V gene is TRBV7-9, the J gene TRBJ2-3, with D possibly being TRBD1 (6 bases). The germline V gene encodes CDR1 SEHNR and CDR2 FQNEAQ (reference sequence). V dropped 1 base and J dropped 2 bases, with 13 bases sitting between them. This CDR3 has 16 residues. CDR3 bases: TGTGCCAGCAGCTTAGAGGGGGTGGCATTCACAGATACGCAGTATTTT. Encoded protein: CASSLEGVAFTDTQYF.

V gene TRBV19 combines with J gene TRBJ2-5, with D possibly being TRBD2 (5 bases). This CDR3 spans 15 amino acids. Germline V gives CDR1 LNHDA, CDR2 SQIVND (reference sequence). V was trimmed by 6 bases and J by 1 base, leaving 15 bases between them. The CDR3: CASRIAVGVQETQYF. For the CDR3, the DNA is TGTGCCAGTAGGATTGCCGTCGGGGTCCAAGAGACCCAGTACTTC.

This chain links TRBV9 with TRBJ1-3, with D unresolved. The CDR3 has 15 amino acids. Germline V gene data show CDR1 as SGDLS and CDR2 as YYNGEE. The ends were cut back, 3 bases at V and 0 bases at J, with 10 bases in the middle. For the CDR3, the DNA is TGTGCCAGCAGCGGCGGGCTTAGCTCTGGAAACACCATATATTTT. Its translation is CASSGGLSSGNTIYF. Together with reference TRBV9 and TRBJ1-3, the CDR3 gives the full variable domain: DSGVTQTPKHLITATGQRVTLRCSPRSGDLSVYWYQQSLDQGLQFLIQYYNGEERAKGNILERFSAQQFPDLHSELNLSSLELGDSALYFCASSGGLSSGNTIYFGEGSWLTVV.